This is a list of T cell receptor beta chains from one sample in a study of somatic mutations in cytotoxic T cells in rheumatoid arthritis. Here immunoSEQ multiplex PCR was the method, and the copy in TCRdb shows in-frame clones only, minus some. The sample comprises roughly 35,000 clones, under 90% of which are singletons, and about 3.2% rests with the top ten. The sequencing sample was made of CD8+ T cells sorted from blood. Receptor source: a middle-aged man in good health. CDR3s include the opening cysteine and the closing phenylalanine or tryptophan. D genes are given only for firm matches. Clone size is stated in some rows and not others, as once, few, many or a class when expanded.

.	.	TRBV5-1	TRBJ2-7	CASSLVYISYEQYF	TGCGCCAGCAGCTTGGTTTACATCTCCTACGAGCAGTACTTC
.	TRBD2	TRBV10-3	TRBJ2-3	CAISESGGGGGTDTQYF	TGTGCCATCAGTGAGTCGGGCGGGGGAGGAGGCACAGATACGCAGTATTTT
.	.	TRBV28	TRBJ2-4	CASSLPPGKIENIQYF	TGTGCCAGCAGTTTACCCCCAGGGAAGATCGAAAACATTCAGTACTTC
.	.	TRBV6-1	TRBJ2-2	CASSDEGDTGELFF	TGTGCCAGCAGTGACGAGGGGGACACCGGGGAGCTGTTTTTT
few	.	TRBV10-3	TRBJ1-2	CAISESRELADYGYTF	TGTGCCATCAGTGAGTCGCGGGAACTCGCTGACTATGGCTACACCTTC
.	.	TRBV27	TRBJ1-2	CASTSGPTSLNYGYTF	TGTGCCAGCACCTCAGGGCCGACAAGCTTAAACTATGGCTACACCTTC
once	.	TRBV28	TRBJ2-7	CASSGWALSYEQYF	TGTGCCAGCAGTGGTTGGGCCCTCTCCTACGAGCAGTACTTC
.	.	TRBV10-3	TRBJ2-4	CAISEQGAKNIQYF	TGTGCCATCAGTGAACAGGGCGCAAAAAACATTCAGTACTTC
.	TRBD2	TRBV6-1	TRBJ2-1	CASSELAGDYNEQFF	TGTGCCAGCAGTGAACTAGCGGGAGACTACAATGAGCAGTTCTTC
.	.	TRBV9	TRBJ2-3	CASSIEGGTSTDTQYF	TGTGCCAGCAGCATAGAAGGAGGGACTAGCACAGATACGCAGTATTTT
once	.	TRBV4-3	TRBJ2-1	CASSQVDGRGDNEQFF	TGCGCCAGCAGCCAAGTTGACGGGAGAGGGGACAATGAGCAGTTCTTC
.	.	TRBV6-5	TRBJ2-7	CASSYSGNPAEQYF	TGTGCCAGCAGTTACTCAGGGAATCCGGCCGAGCAGTACTTC
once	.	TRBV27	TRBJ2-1	CASSLESGFEQFF	TGTGCCAGCAGTTTAGAAAGTGGGTTTGAGCAGTTCTTC
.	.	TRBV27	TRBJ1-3	CASSLAVSGNTIYF	TGTGCCAGCAGTTTAGCAGTCTCTGGAAACACCATATATTTT
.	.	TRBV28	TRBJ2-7	CASSFGLAYSYEQYF	TGTGCCAGCAGTTTCGGTCTAGCGTACTCCTACGAGCAGTACTTC